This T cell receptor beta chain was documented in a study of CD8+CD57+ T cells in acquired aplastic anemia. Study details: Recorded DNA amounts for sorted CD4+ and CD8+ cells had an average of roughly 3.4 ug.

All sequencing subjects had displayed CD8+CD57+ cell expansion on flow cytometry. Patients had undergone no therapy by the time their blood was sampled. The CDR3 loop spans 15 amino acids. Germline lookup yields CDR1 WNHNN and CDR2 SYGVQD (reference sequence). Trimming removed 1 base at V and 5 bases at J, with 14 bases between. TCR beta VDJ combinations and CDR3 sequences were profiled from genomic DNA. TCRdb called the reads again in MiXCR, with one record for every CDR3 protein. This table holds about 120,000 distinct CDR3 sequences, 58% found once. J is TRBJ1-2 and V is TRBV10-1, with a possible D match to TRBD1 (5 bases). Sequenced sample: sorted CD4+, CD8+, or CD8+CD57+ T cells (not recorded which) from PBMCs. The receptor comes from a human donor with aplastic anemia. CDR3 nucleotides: TGCGCCAGCAGTGAGTTGGCAGGGAACGGTTATGGCTACACCTTC. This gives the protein CASSELAGNGYGYTF.